Shown below are 7 T cell receptor beta chains from a single sample sequenced in a study of CD8 T cells in Susac syndrome. The RNA, about 0.5 to 1 ug, was put through reverse transcription using random hexamers. MiXCR, applied by TCRdb to the immunoSEQ multiplex PCR reads, yields one record per CDR3 protein. The sample consists of roughly 330,000 distinct CDR3 sequences, 92% of them appearing once. The sequenced sample was CD4+ T cells from PBMCs. All receptors come from a human donor with multiple sclerosis.

This sequence joins TRBV19 and TRBJ2-2; D is undetermined. V was shortened by 8 bases and J by 1 base, with 8 bases between the two germline ends. Germline CDR1 is LNHDA and CDR2 is SQIVND (reference sequence). The CDR3 has 13 amino acids. CDR3 DNA: TGTGCCAGTGGGCCAGGGAACACCGGGGAGCTGTTTTTT. Translated: CASGPGNTGELFF.

The chain uses TRBV5-4 and TRBJ2-3, with 11 bases that match TRBD2. V gave up 3 bases and J gave up 4 bases; unmatched junction bases: 4. The CDR3 runs 15 residues. Looked up from germline, CDR1 is SGHNT and CDR2 is YYREEE (reference sequence). The DNA for the CDR3 is TGTGCCAGCAGCTCTCCGGGACTAGCGGCAGATACGCAGTATTTT. It yields the protein CASSSPGLAADTQYF. The full variable domain, rest sourced from reference TRBV5-4 and TRBJ2-3, is ETGVTQSPTHLIKTRGQQVTLRCSSQSGHNTVSWYQQALGQGPQFIFQYYREEENGRGNFPPRFSGLQFPNYSSELNVNALELDDSALYLCASSSPGLAADTQYFGPGTRLTVL.

The gene calls are TRBV7-2 and TRBJ2-3; D gene unclear. V shed 1 base and J shed 0 bases, with 11 bases lying between them. Germline CDR1 is SGHTA and CDR2 is FQGNSA. This CDR3 is built from 16 residues. The CDR3 bases are TGTGCCAGCAGCTTAGTTTTCAGCCCTAGCACAGATACGCAGTATTTT. Its translation: CASSLVFSPSTDTQYF.

The rearrangement uses TRBV12-3 or TRBV12-4 and TRBJ2-1, with 7 bases aligning to TRBD1. The CDR3 totals 13 residues. V trimming: 7 bases; J trimming: 10 bases; junction bases outside the gene matches: 10. The DNA for the CDR3 is TGTGCCAGCACCCCTGACAGGGTGAACGAGCAGTTCTTC. Translation gives CASTPDRVNEQFF.

This clonotype was observed once. The genes are TRBV20-1 and TRBJ1-1; no definite D call. Looked up from germline, CDR1 is DFQATT and CDR2 is SNEGSKA (reference sequence). The CDR3 runs 14 residues. V was trimmed by 4 bases and J by 0 bases, leaving 12 bases between them. The CDR3 loop reads CSAIRTAMNTEAFF. In DNA, the CDR3 is TGCAGTGCTATTAGGACCGCCATGAACACTGAAGCTTTCTTT.

This clonotype has only a few counts. This chain uses TRBV5-4 with TRBJ2-1; tentative D call: TRBD1 (6 bases). V was pared by 0 bases and J by 5 bases, with 12 bases between. CDR1 is SGHNT and CDR2 is YYREEE in the germline V gene (reference sequence). This CDR3 has 15 amino acids. CDR3 coding DNA: TGTGCCAGCAGCTTGGGGGGGCGCACACACAATGAGCAGTTCTTC. It is translated as CASSLGGRTHNEQFF.

This clonotype was observed a handful of times. For the CDR3, the DNA is TGTGCCAGCAGCTTAGTTCAGGGGAACACTGAAGCTTTCTTT. Protein: CASSLVQGNTEAFF. V is TRBV7-9 and J is TRBJ1-1; TRBD1 is a possible D gene (5 bases). Trimming took off 1 base at V and 1 base at J, with 7 bases between the two ends. This CDR3 has 14 amino acids. Per germline, CDR1 SEHNR and CDR2 FQNEAQ (reference sequence).